This T cell receptor beta chain was recorded in a study of CD8 T cells in Susac syndrome. Random hexamers served to reverse transcribe roughly 0.45 to 1 ug RNA. TCR beta CDR3 was amplified by immunoSEQ covering 54 Vbeta and 13 Jbeta. TCRdb recomputed calls from the immunoSEQ multiplex PCR reads with MiXCR, one row per CDR3 protein. The profile covers more than 95,000 distinct CDR3 sequences, with over 85% appearing a single time and over 0.07% taken by the ten largest. The V end was cut by 2 bases, the J end by 4 bases, with 8 bases between. Germline values: CDR1 DFQATT, CDR2 SNEGSKA (reference sequence). There are 12 residues in the CDR3. CD8+ and CD4+ T cells circulating in blood were sequenced for TCR beta.

The chain links TRBV20-1 to TRBJ1-2; no clear D. This sequence was found in a human donor in good health. The source material was CD4+ T cells from PBMCs. DNA for the CDR3: TGCAGTGCTAGACGAGATTTCTATGGCTACACCTTC. As protein: CSARRDFYGYTF.